A single sample gave rise to the 20 T cell receptor beta chains below, sequenced in a study of early stage breast cancer tumors. The repertoire was sequenced with immunoSEQ multiplex PCR; TCRdb's copy has only in-frame clones and lacks some. There are approximately 1,400 clones in the sample; about 80% occur only once, and 14% lies in the top ten. Sequencing was performed on normal breast tissue next to the tumor. The source of these receptors is a person aged 45-60 years with breast cancer.

This clone was seen a single time. The CDR3 nucleotides are TGTGCCAGTAGGCTTAAGACTCAGGGGACCGGGGAGCTGTTTTTT. It codes for CASRLKTQGTGELFF. V and J are TRBV19 and TRBJ2-2; perhaps TRBD1 as D (6 bases). V dropped 6 bases and J dropped 5 bases, with 16 bases sitting between them. The germline V gene has CDR1 LNHDA and CDR2 SQIVND (reference sequence). This CDR3 has 15 residues.

V is TRBV11-2 and J is TRBJ2-1; D is uncertain. V was shortened by 1 base and J by 9 bases, with 7 bases between the two germline ends. Per the germline V gene, CDR1 is SGHAT and CDR2 is FQNNGV. The CDR3 is 12 amino acids. The CDR3 DNA sequence: TGTGCCAGCAGCTTAGGGGGTGGTGAGCAGTTCTTC. Its protein is CASSLGGGEQFF. The full variable domain, completed using reference TRBV11-2 and TRBJ2-1, is EAGVAQSPRYKIIEKRQSVAFWCNPISGHATLYWYQQILGQGPKLLIQFQNNGVVDDSQLPKDRFSAERLKGVDSTLKIQPAKLEDSAVYLCASSLGGGEQFFGPGTRLTVL.

The chain recombines TRBV5-1 with TRBJ2-2, with D perhaps given as TRBD1 or TRBD2 (5 bases each). The V and J ends lost 4 bases and 4 bases respectively, with 11 bases between them. Germline-derived CDR1 and CDR2 are SGHRS and YFSETQ. The CDR3 is 14 residues long. In nucleotides, the CDR3 is TGCGCCAGCAGCCCGGGACCTCGCACCGGGGAGCTGTTTTTT. It translates to CASSPGPRTGELFF. The variable domain in full, with the rest retrieved from reference TRBV5-1 and TRBJ2-2, is KAGVTQTPRYLIKTRGQQVTLSCSPISGHRSVSWYQQTPGQGLQFLFEYFSETQRNKGNFPGRFSGRQFSNSRSEMNVSTLELGDSALYLCASSPGPRTGELFFGEGSRLTVL.

The chain has TRBV9 and TRBJ1-5, with no clear D. The ends were cut back, 4 bases at V and 0 bases at J, with 8 bases in the middle. Germline V lookup: CDR1 SGDLS, CDR2 YYNGEE. CDR3 length equals 14 residues. Here the CDR3 DNA reads TGTGCCAGCAGCAGAACAGATAGCAATCAGCCCCAGCATTTT. Residues: CASSRTDSNQPQHF.

The chain couples TRBV6-5 to TRBJ1-6; 7 bases are a match to TRBD1. CDR1 and CDR2 from the germline V gene are MNHEY and SVGAGI. The ends lost 6 bases at V and 6 bases at J; junction bases unmatched: 8. The CDR3 extends over 15 amino acids. CDR3 coding DNA: TGTGCCAGCAGCCTGACCGGGACAGTTAATTCACCCCTCCACTTT. Amino acid sequence: CASSLTGTVNSPLHF.

The chain uses TRBV5-6 and TRBJ1-1; 9 bases line up with TRBD1. From germline, CDR1 is SGHDT and CDR2 YYEEEE. The trim removed 2 bases at V and 4 bases at J, leaving 3 bases unmatched. The CDR3 spans 14 residues. In DNA form, the CDR3 reads TGTGCCAGCAGCTTTAACAGGGGGCTCACTGAAGCTTTCTTT. Translation: CASSFNRGLTEAFF.

This clone was seen more than once but under ten times. V and J are TRBV4-3 and TRBJ1-5; D remains ambiguous. V was cut by 1 base and J by 1 base, with 14 bases left in between. Germline V CDR1 and CDR2: LGHNA, YSLEER. The CDR3 extends over 17 amino acids. CDR3 loop: CASSQVEGSGSNQPQHF. As DNA, the CDR3 is TGCGCCAGCAGCCAAGTGGAAGGGAGTGGAAGCAATCAGCCCCAGCATTTT.

V gene TRBV11-1 combines with J gene TRBJ2-1, with D unclear. This CDR3 has 14 residues. With 3 bases removed from V and 4 bases from J, the gap between germline ends came to 10 bases. Per the germline V gene, CDR1 is SGHAT and CDR2 is FQDESV (reference sequence). This chain's CDR3 is CASSLIASYNEQFF. DNA for the CDR3: TGTGCCAGCAGCTTGATCGCGTCTTACAATGAGCAGTTCTTC.

The chain has TRBV5-1 and TRBJ1-2, with D possibly matching TRBD1 (6 bases). V was cut by 1 base and J by 8 bases, with 15 bases left in between. Germline CDR1 SGHRS, CDR2 YFSETQ. The CDR3 runs 14 residues. The CDR3 protein is CASSLRQGREGYTF. The CDR3 DNA follows: TGCGCCAGCAGCTTGCGCCAGGGGAGAGAGGGCTACACCTTC.

The genes are TRBV27 and TRBJ2-7; 9 nucleotides match TRBD1. The CDR3 is made up of 15 amino acids. Trimming at V came to 6 bases and at J to 7 bases, leaving 13 bases not matched to a gene. Per germline, CDR1 MNHEY and CDR2 SMNVEV (reference sequence). As DNA, the CDR3 is TGTGCCAGCAGCCCGAGGGGGGACAGGGCGCGGGAGCAGTACGTC. Translation: CASSPRGDRAREQYV.

This clone came up a few times. The chain links TRBV7-6 to TRBJ1-2; 7 bases are shared with TRBD1. The CDR3 loop spans 13 amino acids. Germline values: CDR1 SGHVS, CDR2 FNYEAQ. Trimming removed 4 bases from V and 6 bases from J; junction bases left unmatched: 5. For the CDR3, the DNA is TGTGCCAGCAGCTCTACAGGGGTGGATGGCTACACCTTC. As protein: CASSSTGVDGYTF.

This clone has only a few counts. The V gene is TRBV13, the J gene TRBJ2-5; 13 bases are a match to TRBD2. The germline V gene encodes CDR1 PRHDT and CDR2 FYEKMQ (reference sequence). The CDR3 runs to 15 residues. Losses at the gene ends were 4 bases for V and 4 bases for J; bases not matched to a gene: 3. The CDR3 is CASSSGTSGVETQYF. The CDR3 DNA sequence: TGTGCCAGCAGCTCTGGGACTAGCGGGGTAGAGACCCAGTACTTC.

The chain has TRBV27 and TRBJ1-2; 7 positions agree with TRBD1. From germline, CDR1 is MNHEY and CDR2 SMNVEV (reference sequence). Unmatched junction bases numbered 8, after V lost 0 bases and J lost 1 base. This CDR3 comprises 17 residues. The CDR3 bases are TGTGCCAGCAGTTTATCCCCAGGGGGGCCTCTTAACTATGGCTACACCTTC. Its protein is CASSLSPGGPLNYGYTF.

The V gene is TRBV19, the J gene TRBJ2-5, with TRBD2 matching over 7 bases. The junction had 13 bases not matched to a gene; V was cut back by 8 bases and J by 7 bases. CDR3 length: 14 residues. Germline CDR1 reads LNHDA; CDR2 reads SQIVND (reference sequence). The CDR3 nucleotides read TGTGCCAGTGGGGGGGGGACCCGTGAGGGGACCCAGTACTTC. Encoded protein: CASGGGTREGTQYF.

The sample holds a few counts of this clone. The V and J genes are TRBV7-9 and TRBJ2-7; D is unresolved. Germline-derived CDR1 and CDR2 are SEHNR and FQNEAQ (reference sequence). The germline V and J ends were trimmed by 5 bases and 5 bases, with 10 bases remaining between them. This CDR3 contains 12 residues. The chain's CDR3 is CASSALLHEQYF. DNA of the CDR3: TGTGCCAGCAGCGCCCTTTTGCACGAGCAGTACTTC.

The rearrangement uses TRBV6-1 and TRBJ2-1; D may match TRBD1 or TRBD2 (5 bases each). Germline V gives CDR1 MNHNS, CDR2 SASEGT. Between the trimmed V and J ends, which lost 1 base and 7 bases, there was a span of 17 bases. The CDR3 covers 16 residues. The CDR3 DNA reads as TGTGCCAGCAGTGAAGGCCCCGGAAGGGGACGGAATGAGCAGTTCTTC. Amino acids: CASSEGPGRGRNEQFF.

The chain employs TRBV6-5 and TRBJ2-5; no firm D call. Germline loops: CDR1 MNHEY, CDR2 SVGAGI. V dropped 3 bases and J dropped 4 bases, with 3 bases sitting between them. The CDR3 loop spans 11 amino acids. The CDR3 region is CASSYRETQYF. The CDR3 coding sequence is TGTGCCAGCAGTTATAGAGAGACCCAGTACTTC.

In regard to this clone: The sample contains more than one DNA sequence encoding this CDR3. The rearrangement joins TRBV19 to TRBJ2-1; no clear D gene. V lost 3 bases and J lost 5, with 8 bases in between. The CDR3 length is 13 residues. Per the germline V gene, CDR1 is LNHDA and CDR2 is SQIVND (reference sequence). The CDR3 DNA reads as TGTGCCAGTAGTATTGGAGCTAACAATGAGCAGTTCTTC. Amino acids: CASSIGANNEQFF.

CDR3 sequence (DNA): TGTGCCACCCGGACAGGGGAGAACACAGATACGCAGTATTTT. This encodes CATRTGENTDTQYF. The chain has TRBV19 and TRBJ2-3; 9 positions agree with TRBD1. CDR3 length: 14 amino acids. Germline CDR1 is LNHDA and CDR2 is SQIVND (reference sequence). V was clipped by 10 bases and J by 2 bases; unmatched bases: 7.

This clone was detected only a few times. The V gene is TRBV21-1, the J gene TRBJ2-3. TRBV21-1 is termed a pseudogene. The CDR3 sequence is 10 residues long. CDR3 residues: CASSRDTQYF. DNA of the CDR3: TGTGCCAGCAGCAGAGATACGCAGTATTTT.